This T cell receptor beta chain came from a study of blood T cell repertoires in COVID-19 (dated by TCRdb to between 2020 and 2021). Some background on the complete study: The collaborator samples originated in the United States, Italy and Spain and spanned the acute and convalescent phases of COVID-19. The material from the prospective study consisted of cDNA or gDNA derived from T cells, B-cell-depleted T cells, or PBMCs. Subjects who had been exposed to COVID-19, were actively infected with it, or had recovered from it provided the deeply sampled blood TCRbeta repertoires that made up the dataset. The repertoires were released in a freely available public database intended as a resource for research on the immune response to SARS-CoV-2. Samples were obtained from the ongoing ImmuneRACE study (first 160 participants) and from 1,000 to 1,500 subjects provided by 6 global collaborators. Sample metadata almost always included a de-identified subject ID, COVID-19 status, age in years and sex. HLA class I and class II types, where available, came from metadata supplied by the sample provider rather than from assay-based typing. Beyond this particular receptor, the publication reports: How much clinical and demographic metadata was included differed by source and by participant, and the metadata was provided uncurated.

Trimming leaves V shorter by 4 bases and J shorter by 4 bases, with the junction holding 4 bases beyond the gene matches. CDR1 KGHSH and CDR2 LQKENI are derived from the germline V gene. The CDR3 covers 14 residues, taking in both the cysteine and the phenylalanine. Only CDR3 DNA is held: 42 bases, read in frame from base 1. Whole blood was collected in K2EDTA tubes by collaborating institutions according to the institutions' own protocols. For TCRbeta analysis, collaborator samples were shipped as frozen whole blood, as isolated PBMCs, or as DNA extracted from either sample type. The immunoSEQ Assay, a bias-controlled multiplex PCR, was used to amplify TCRbeta CDR3 regions from genomic DNA. In the authors' own workflow: The number of nucleated cells in each sample was estimated from the amplification of reference gene primers within the assay. To quantify the absolute abundance of each unique TCRbeta CDR3 rearrangement, sequence reads were collapsed and filtered. For each sample, productive Simpson clonality was calculated as the square root of Simpson's diversity index over productive rearrangements. Drawn from immuneACCESS, this table holds only the in-frame rearrangements with V and J called that TCRdb kept. Clones are partly lost; checked studies trace under half to an unresolved V gene and leave the rest unexplained. Clone size and the V and J calls come from that table; the DNA yielded D and trimming. Present in this sample are about 28,000 clones, roughly 87% of which were seen just once. Clones ranked in the top ten supply roughly 10% of the sample.

In the case of this clone: Its antigen remains undetermined. Base qualities were left out, and no much larger clone turns up one base away.

Sample: peripheral blood. The chain was built from TRBV18 and TRBJ1-1, with 9 bases in between that match TRBD1. The source of this sequence is a human donor in a cohort sampled during active COVID-19. In nucleotides, the sequence is TGTGCCAGCTCACAGGGACAGGGAGGCACTGAAGCTTTCTTT. Its protein reads: CASSQGQGGTEAFF.